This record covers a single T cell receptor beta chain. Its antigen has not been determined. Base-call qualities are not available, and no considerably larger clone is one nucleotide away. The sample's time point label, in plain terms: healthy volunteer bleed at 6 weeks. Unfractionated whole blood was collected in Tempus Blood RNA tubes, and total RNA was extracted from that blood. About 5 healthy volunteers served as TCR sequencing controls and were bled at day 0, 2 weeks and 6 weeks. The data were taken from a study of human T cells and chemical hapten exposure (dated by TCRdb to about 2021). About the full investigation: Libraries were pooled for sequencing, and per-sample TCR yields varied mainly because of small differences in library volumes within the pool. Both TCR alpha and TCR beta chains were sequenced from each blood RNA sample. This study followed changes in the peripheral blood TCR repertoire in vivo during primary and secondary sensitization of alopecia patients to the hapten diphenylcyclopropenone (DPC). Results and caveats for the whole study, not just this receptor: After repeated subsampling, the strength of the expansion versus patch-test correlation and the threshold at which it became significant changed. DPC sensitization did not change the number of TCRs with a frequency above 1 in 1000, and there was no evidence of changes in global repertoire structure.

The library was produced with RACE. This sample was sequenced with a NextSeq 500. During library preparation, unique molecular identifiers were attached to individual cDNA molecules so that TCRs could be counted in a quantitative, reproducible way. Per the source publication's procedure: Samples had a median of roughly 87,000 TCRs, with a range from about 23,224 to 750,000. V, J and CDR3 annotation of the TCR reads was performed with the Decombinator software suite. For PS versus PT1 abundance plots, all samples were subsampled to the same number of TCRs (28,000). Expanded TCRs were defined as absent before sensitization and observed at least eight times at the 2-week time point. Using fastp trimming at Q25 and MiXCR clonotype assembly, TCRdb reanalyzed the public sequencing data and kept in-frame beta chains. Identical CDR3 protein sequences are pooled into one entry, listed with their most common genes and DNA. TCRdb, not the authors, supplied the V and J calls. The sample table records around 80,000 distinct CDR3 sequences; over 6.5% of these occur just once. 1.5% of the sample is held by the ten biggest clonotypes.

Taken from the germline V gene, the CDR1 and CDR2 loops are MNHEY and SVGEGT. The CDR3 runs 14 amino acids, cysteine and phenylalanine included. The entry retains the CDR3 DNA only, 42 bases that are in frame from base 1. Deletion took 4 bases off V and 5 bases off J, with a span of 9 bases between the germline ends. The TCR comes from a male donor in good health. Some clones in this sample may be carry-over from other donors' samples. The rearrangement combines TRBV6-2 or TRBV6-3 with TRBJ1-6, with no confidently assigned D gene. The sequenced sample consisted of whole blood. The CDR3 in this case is CASSFGLDNSPLHF. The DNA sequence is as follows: TGTGCCAGCAGTTTCGGACTTGATAATTCACCCCTCCACTTT.